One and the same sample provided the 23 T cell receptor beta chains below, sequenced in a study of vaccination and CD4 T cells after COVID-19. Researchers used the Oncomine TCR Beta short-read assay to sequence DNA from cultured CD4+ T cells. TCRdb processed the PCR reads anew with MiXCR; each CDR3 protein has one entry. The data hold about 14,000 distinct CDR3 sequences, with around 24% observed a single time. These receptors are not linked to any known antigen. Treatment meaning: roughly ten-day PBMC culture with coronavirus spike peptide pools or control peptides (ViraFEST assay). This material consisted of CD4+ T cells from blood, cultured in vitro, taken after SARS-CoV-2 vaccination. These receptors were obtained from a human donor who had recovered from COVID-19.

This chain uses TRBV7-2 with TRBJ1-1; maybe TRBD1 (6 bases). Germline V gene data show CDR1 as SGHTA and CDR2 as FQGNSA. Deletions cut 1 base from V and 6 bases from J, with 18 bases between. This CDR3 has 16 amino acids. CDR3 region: CASSLGGGGARAEAFF. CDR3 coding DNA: TGTGCCAGCAGCTTAGGGGGAGGGGGGGCGCGGGCTGAAGCTTTCTTT.

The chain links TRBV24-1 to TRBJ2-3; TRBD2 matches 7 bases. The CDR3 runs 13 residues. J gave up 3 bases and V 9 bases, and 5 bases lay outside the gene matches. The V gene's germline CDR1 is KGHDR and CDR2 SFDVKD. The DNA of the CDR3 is TGTGCCACCGGGGGAGGGCCGACAGATACGCAGTATTTT. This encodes CATGGGPTDTQYF.

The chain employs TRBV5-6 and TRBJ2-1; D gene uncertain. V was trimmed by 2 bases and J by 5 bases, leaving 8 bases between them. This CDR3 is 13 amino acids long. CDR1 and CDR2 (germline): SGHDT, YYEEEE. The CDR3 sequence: CASSLFSDNEQFF. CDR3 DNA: TGTGCCAGCAGCTTATTTTCCGACAATGAGCAGTTCTTC. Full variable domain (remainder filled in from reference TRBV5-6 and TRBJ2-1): DAGVTQSPTHLIKTRGQQVTLRCSPKSGHDTVSWYQQALGQGPQFIFQYYEEEERQRGNFPDRFSGHQFPNYSSELNVNALLLGDSALYLCASSLFSDNEQFFGPGTRLTVL.

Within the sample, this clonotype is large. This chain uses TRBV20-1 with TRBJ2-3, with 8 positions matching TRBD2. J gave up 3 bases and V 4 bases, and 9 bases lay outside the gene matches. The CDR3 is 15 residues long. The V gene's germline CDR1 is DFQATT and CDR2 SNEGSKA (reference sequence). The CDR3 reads CSATREREWTDTQYF. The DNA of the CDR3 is TGCAGTGCTACTAGGGAGCGGGAGTGGACAGATACGCAGTATTTT.

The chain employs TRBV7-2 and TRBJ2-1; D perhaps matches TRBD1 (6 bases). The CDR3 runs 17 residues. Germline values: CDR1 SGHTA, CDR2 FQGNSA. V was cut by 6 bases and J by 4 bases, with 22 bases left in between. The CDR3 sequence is CASRIPPPLGAYNEQFF. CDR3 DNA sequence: TGTGCCAGCAGGATACCCCCACCGCTGGGGGCGTACAATGAGCAGTTCTTC. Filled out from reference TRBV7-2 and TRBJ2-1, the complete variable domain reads GAGVSQSPSNKVTEKGKDVELRCDPISGHTALYWYRQSLGQGLEFLIYFQGNSAPDKSGLPSDRFSAERTGGSVSTLTIQRTQQEDSAVYLCASRIPPPLGAYNEQFFGPGTRLTVL.

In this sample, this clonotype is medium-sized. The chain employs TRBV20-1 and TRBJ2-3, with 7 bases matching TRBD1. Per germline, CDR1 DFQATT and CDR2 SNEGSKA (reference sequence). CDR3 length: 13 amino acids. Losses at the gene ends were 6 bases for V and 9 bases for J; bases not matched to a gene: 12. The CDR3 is CSADLRDSETQYF. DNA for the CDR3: TGCAGTGCAGACCTAAGGGACAGTGAGACGCAGTATTTT.

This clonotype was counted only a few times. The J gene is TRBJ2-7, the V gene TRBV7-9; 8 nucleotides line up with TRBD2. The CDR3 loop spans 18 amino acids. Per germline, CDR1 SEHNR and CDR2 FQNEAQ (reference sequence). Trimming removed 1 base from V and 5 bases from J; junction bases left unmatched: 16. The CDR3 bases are TGTGCCAGCAGCTTAGGGAGTTCTTGGCGGGAGGCAAGAAACGAGCAGTACTTC. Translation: CASSLGSSWREARNEQYF.

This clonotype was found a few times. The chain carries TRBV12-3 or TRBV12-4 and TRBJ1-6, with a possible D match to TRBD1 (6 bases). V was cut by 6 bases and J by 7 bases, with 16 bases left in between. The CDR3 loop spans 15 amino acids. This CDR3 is CASSPDSLTNSPLHF. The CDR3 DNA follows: TGTGCCAGCAGCCCGGACAGTCTAACCAATTCACCCCTCCACTTT.

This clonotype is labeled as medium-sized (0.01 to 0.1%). Here the CDR3 reads CASSLGPAGSSYEQYF. CDR3 DNA sequence: TGTGCCAGCAGCTTAGGGCCAGCGGGAAGCTCCTACGAGCAGTACTTC. V is TRBV7-2 and J is TRBJ2-7; the match to TRBD2 covers 7 bases. The germline V gene has CDR1 SGHTA and CDR2 FQGNSA. The CDR3 is made up of 16 amino acids. The trim removed 1 base at V and 0 bases at J, leaving 6 bases unmatched.

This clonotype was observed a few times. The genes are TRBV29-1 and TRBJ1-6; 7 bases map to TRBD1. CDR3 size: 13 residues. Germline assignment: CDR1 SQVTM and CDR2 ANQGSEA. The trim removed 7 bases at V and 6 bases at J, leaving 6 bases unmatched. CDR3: CSARTGSNSPLHF. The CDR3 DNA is TGCAGCGCCCGGACAGGTTCTAATTCACCCCTCCACTTT.

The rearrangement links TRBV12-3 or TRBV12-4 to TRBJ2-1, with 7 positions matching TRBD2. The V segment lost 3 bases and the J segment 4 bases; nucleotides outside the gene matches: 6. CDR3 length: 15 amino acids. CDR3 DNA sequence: TGTGCCAGCAGTTTGAAGGGGAGGGGTTACAATGAGCAGTTCTTC. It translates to CASSLKGRGYNEQFF.

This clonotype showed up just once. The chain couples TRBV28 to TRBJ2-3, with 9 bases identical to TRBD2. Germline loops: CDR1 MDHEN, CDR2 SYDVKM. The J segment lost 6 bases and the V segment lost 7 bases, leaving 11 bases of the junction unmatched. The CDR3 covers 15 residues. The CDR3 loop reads CASIRKPSGTDTQYF. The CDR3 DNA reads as TGTGCCAGCATCCGGAAGCCTAGCGGGACCGATACGCAGTATTTT. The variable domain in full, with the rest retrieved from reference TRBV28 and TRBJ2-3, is DVKVTQSSRYLVKRTGEKVFLECVQDMDHENMFWYRQDPGLGLRLIYFSYDVKMKEKGDIPEGYSVSREKKERFSLILESASTNQTSMYLCASIRKPSGTDTQYFGPGTRLTVL.

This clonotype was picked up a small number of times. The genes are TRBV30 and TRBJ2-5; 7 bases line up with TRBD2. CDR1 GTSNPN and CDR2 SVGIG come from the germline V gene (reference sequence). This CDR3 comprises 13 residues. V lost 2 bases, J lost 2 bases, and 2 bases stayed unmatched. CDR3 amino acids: CAWSTSDQETQYF. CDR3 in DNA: TGTGCCTGGAGTACTAGCGATCAAGAGACCCAGTACTTC. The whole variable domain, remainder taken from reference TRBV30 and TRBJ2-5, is SQTIHQWPATLVQPVGSPLSLECTVEGTSNPNLYWYRQAAGRGLQLLFYSVGIGQISSEVPQNLSASRPQDRQFILSSKKLLLSDSGFYLCAWSTSDQETQYFGPGTRLLVL.

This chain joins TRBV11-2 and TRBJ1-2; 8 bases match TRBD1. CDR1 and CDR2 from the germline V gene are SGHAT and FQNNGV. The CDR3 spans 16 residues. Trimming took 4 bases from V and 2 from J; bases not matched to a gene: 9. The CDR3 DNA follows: TGTGCCAGCAGCTCTCCTCAGGGGGCGCGCAACTATGGCTACACCTTC. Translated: CASSSPQGARNYGYTF.

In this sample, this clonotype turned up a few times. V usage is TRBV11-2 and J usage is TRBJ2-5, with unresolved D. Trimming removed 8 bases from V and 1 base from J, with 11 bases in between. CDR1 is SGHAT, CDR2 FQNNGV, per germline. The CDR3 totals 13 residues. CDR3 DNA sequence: TGTGCCAGCGTTCTGACCCTCCAAGAGACCCAGTACTTC. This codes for CASVLTLQETQYF.

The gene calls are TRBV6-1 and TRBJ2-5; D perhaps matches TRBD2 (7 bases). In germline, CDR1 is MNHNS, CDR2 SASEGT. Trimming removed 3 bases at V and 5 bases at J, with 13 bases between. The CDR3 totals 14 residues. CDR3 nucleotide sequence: TGTGCCAGCAGTGATACAGGGAGGGGGGAGACCCAGTACTTC. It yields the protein CASSDTGRGETQYF.

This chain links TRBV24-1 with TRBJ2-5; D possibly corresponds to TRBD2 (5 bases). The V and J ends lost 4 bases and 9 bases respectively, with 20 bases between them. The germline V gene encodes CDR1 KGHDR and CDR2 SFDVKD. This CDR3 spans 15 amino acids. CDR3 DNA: TGTGCCACCAGTGACGGTCTGGGAGCCCTTGAGGCCCAGTACTTC. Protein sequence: CATSDGLGALEAQYF.

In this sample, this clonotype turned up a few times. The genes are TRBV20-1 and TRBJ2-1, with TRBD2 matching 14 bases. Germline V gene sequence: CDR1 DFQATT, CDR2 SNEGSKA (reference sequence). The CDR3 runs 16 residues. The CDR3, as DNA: TGCAGGTCTGCGCGCCAGCGGACTAGCGGGAGGAATGAGCAGTTCTTC. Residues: CRSARQRTSGRNEQFF.

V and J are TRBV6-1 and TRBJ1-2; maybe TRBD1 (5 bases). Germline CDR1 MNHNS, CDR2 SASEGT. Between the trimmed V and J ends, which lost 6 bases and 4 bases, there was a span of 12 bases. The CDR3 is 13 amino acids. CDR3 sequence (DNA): TGTGCCAGCAGCACCAGGGAAGGCTATGGCTACACCTTC. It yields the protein CASSTREGYGYTF.

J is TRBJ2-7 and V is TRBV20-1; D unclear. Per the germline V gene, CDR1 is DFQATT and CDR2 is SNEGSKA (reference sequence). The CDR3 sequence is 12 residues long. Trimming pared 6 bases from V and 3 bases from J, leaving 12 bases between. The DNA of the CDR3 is TGCAGTGCCCGGAAGGACCTCTACGAGCAGTACTTC. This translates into CSARKDLYEQYF.

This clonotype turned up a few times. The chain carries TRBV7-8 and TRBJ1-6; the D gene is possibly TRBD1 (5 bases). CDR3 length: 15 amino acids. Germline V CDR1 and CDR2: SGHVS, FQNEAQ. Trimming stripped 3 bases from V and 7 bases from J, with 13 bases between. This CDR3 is CASSFPYRGNSPLHF. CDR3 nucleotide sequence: TGTGCCAGCAGCTTTCCGTATAGGGGCAATTCACCCCTCCACTTT.

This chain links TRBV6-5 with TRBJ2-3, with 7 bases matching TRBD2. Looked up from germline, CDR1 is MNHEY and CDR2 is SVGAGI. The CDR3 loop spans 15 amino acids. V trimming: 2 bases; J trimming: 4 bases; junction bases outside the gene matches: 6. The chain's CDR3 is CASSYEGGSADTQYF. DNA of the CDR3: TGTGCCAGCAGTTACGAGGGAGGGAGTGCAGATACGCAGTATTTT.

The CDR3 here is CASSHPTSGRSSYNEQFF. The DNA for the CDR3 is TGTGCCAGCAGCCACCCGACTAGCGGGAGAAGCTCCTACAATGAGCAGTTCTTC. The V and J genes are TRBV5-6 and TRBJ2-1; 12 nucleotides line up with TRBD2. The CDR3 length is 18 residues. Germline CDR1 SGHDT, CDR2 YYEEEE. V gave up 4 bases and J gave up 0 bases; unmatched junction bases: 8.